The 17 T cell receptor beta chains presented below share a single source sample, sequenced in a study of blood T cells in healthy people across ages. A J-beta primer mix and a sample-barcoded 5' primer were used in a second PCR of about 7 to 12 cycles. From the 5' RACE reads, TCRdb called clonotypes with MiXCR, one entry per CDR3 protein. The sample gives 850,000 to 1,100,000 distinct CDR3 sequences, approximately 38% of which show up once; about an eighth is in the top ten. The material sequenced was blood. The receptors stem from a man between 18 and 35 years old in good health.

V gene TRBV9 combines with J gene TRBJ2-3; no reliable D call. The V end was cut by 1 base, the J end by 4 bases, with 10 bases between. CDR3 length: 14 amino acids. Germline-derived CDR1 and CDR2 are SGDLS and YYNGEE. Written as DNA, the CDR3 is TGTGCCAGCAGCGTATTGTGGTCGGCAGATACGCAGTATTTT. Translated, it gives CASSVLWSADTQYF.

This clonotype showed up just a few times. The chain couples TRBV12-3 or TRBV12-4 to TRBJ1-5; possibly TRBD1 for D (5 bases). Trimming stripped 0 bases from V and 4 bases from J, with 13 bases between. The CDR3 runs 16 residues. The CDR3 sequence: CASSLARVTENQPQHF. CDR3 nucleotides: TGTGCCAGCAGTTTAGCGAGGGTGACAGAGAATCAGCCCCAGCATTTT.

The rearrangement links TRBV9 to TRBJ1-5; 11 nucleotides agree with TRBD1. CDR1 is SGDLS and CDR2 is YYNGEE in the germline V gene. J gave up 7 bases and V 3 bases, and 3 bases lay outside the gene matches. There are 14 residues in the CDR3. The CDR3 bases are TGTGCCAGCAGCGAGGGACAGGGGGAACAGCCCCAGCATTTT. Protein product: CASSEGQGEQPQHF. Full variable domain (missing parts from reference TRBV9 and TRBJ1-5): DSGVTQTPKHLITATGQRVTLRCSPRSGDLSVYWYQQSLDQGLQFLIQYYNGEERAKGNILERFSAQQFPDLHSELNLSSLELGDSALYFCASSEGQGEQPQHFGDGTRLSIL.

This clonotype was counted at least ten times. The chain joins TRBV4-3 to TRBJ2-5, with 7 nucleotides matching TRBD1. Trimming at V came to 0 bases and at J to 2 bases, leaving 3 bases not matched to a gene. The CDR3 sequence is 15 residues long. The germline V gene encodes CDR1 LGHNA and CDR2 YSLEER. CDR3 amino acids: CASSQEGQLQETQYF. CDR3 nucleotide sequence: TGCGCCAGCAGCCAAGAGGGACAGTTACAAGAGACCCAGTACTTC.

This clonotype was found a few times. The chain is built from TRBV7-3 and TRBJ2-1; 15 nucleotides agree with TRBD2. With 6 bases clipped from V and 5 bases from J, the junction kept 11 bases outside the gene matches. Germline assignment: CDR1 SGHTA and CDR2 FQGTGA. The CDR3 is 18 residues long. CDR3 nucleotides: TGTGCCAGCAGAGGACTAGCGGGGGGGCCGATGGACGACAATGAGCAGTTCTTC. This codes for CASRGLAGGPMDDNEQFF.

This clonotype has only a few counts. The CDR3 DNA sequence: TGTGCCAGCAGCGAATGGACTACCAATGAGCAGTTCTTC. It specifies CASSEWTTNEQFF. The gene calls are TRBV9 and TRBJ2-1; perhaps TRBD2 as D (6 bases). This CDR3 is 13 amino acids long. CDR1 SGDLS and CDR2 YYNGEE come from the germline V gene. V dropped 3 bases and J dropped 6 bases, with 10 bases sitting between them.

The chain has TRBV5-1 and TRBJ1-6; D gene unclear. The CDR3 is 15 residues long. Germline V gene data show CDR1 as SGHRS and CDR2 as YFSETQ. V was shortened by 0 bases and J by 8 bases, with 12 bases between the two germline ends. The DNA of the CDR3 is TGCGCCAGCAGCTTGGGGGCGAGGAGGGATTCACCCCTCCACTTT. Its translation: CASSLGARRDSPLHF.

This clonotype occurred a few times. The genes are TRBV2 and TRBJ2-7; D gene uncertain. The V gene's germline CDR1 is SNHLY and CDR2 FYNNEI. This CDR3 has 14 residues. V gave up 7 bases and J gave up 0 bases, with 13 bases separating them. Written as DNA, the CDR3 is TGTGCCAGCAAGGCGCAGGCAGCCTCCTACGAGCAGTACTTC. Translated: CASKAQAASYEQYF.

V is TRBV2 and J is TRBJ1-5; D possibly corresponds to TRBD1 (5 bases). There are 15 residues in the CDR3. Germline V lookup: CDR1 SNHLY, CDR2 FYNNEI. The V end lost 2 bases, the J end lost 5 bases, and 13 bases lay between the germline ends. The CDR3 DNA reads as TGTGCCAGCAGTGAAACGTCACAGGCTCATCAGCCCCAGCATTTT. Encoded protein: CASSETSQAHQPQHF.

CDR3 nucleotides: TGTGCCAGCAGTTTACGGCCCCCGAGCTACACCTTC. It is translated as CASSLRPPSYTF. This rearrangement joins TRBV12-3 or TRBV12-4 to TRBJ1-2; no firm D call. This CDR3 comprises 12 residues. The germline V and J ends were trimmed by 2 bases and 9 bases, with 10 bases remaining between them.

This clonotype came up a few times. The chain joins TRBV6-2 or TRBV6-3 to TRBJ2-5; the D is unclear. Between the trimmed V and J ends, which lost 6 bases and 2 bases, there was a span of 10 bases. In germline, CDR1 is MNHEY, CDR2 SVGEGT. The CDR3 has 13 residues. The DNA of the CDR3 is TGTGCCAGCAGCTACCAAACACAAGAGACCCAGTACTTC. Translating gives CASSYQTQETQYF.

This clonotype showed up just a few times. The chain employs TRBV11-2 and TRBJ2-3; no firm D call. The length of the CDR3 is 15 residues. V was trimmed by 0 bases and J by 0 bases, leaving 7 bases between them. Germline assignment: CDR1 SGHAT and CDR2 FQNNGV. As DNA, the CDR3 is TGTGCCAGCAGCTTAGAGCCAGCTAGCACAGATACGCAGTATTTT. This codes for CASSLEPASTDTQYF.

This clonotype showed up just a few times. The rearrangement joins TRBV7-9 to TRBJ2-3, with D unclear. The V end lost 3 bases, the J end lost 2 bases, and 9 bases lay between the germline ends. The CDR3 loop spans 14 amino acids. From germline, CDR1 is SEHNR and CDR2 FQNEAQ (reference sequence). The chain's CDR3 is CASSFEGNTDTQYF. CDR3 in DNA: TGTGCCAGCAGCTTTGAAGGAAACACAGATACGCAGTATTTT. Filled out from reference TRBV7-9 and TRBJ2-3, the complete variable domain reads DTGVSQNPRHKITKRGQNVTFRCDPISEHNRLYWYRQTLGQGPEFLTYFQNEAQLEKSRLLSDRFSAERPKGSFSTLEIQRTEQGDSAMYLCASSFEGNTDTQYFGPGTRLTVL.

This clonotype appeared a few times. V and J are TRBV4-3 and TRBJ2-7, with D perhaps assigned TRBD1 or TRBD2 (6 bases each). V was shortened by 1 base and J by 3 bases, with 13 bases between the two germline ends. The CDR3 length is 15 residues. Germline lookup yields CDR1 LGHNA and CDR2 YSLEER. CDR3 residues: CASSQGYGGFYEQYF. The CDR3 DNA follows: TGCGCCAGCAGCCAAGGGTACGGGGGCTTCTACGAGCAGTACTTC.

The chain has TRBV9 and TRBJ1-1; 7 bases are a match to TRBD1. The CDR3 is 18 amino acids. Trimming took 0 bases from V and 6 from J; bases not matched to a gene: 17. Germline V gene sequence: CDR1 SGDLS, CDR2 YYNGEE. The CDR3 nucleotides read TGTGCCAGCAGCGTAGCCCCCGGGAATAGACAGGGCGACGCTGAAGCTTTCTTT. Amino acid sequence: CASSVAPGNRQGDAEAFF.

V usage is TRBV12-3 or TRBV12-4 and J usage is TRBJ2-3; 7 bases are a match to TRBD2. V lost 6 bases and J lost 6; bases outside the gene matches: 9. This CDR3 contains 14 residues. The CDR3 here is CASRSSSGLDTQYF. For the CDR3, the DNA is TGTGCCAGCAGGTCGTCTAGCGGTTTGGATACGCAGTATTTT.

This clonotype has only a few counts. The chain employs TRBV9 and TRBJ1-4; D is undetermined. Germline-derived CDR1 and CDR2 are SGDLS and YYNGEE. V was cut by 5 bases and J by 4 bases, with 9 bases left in between. This CDR3 has 13 amino acids. The CDR3 coding sequence is TGTGCCAGCAGTCCGGGAAATAATGAAAAACTGTTTTTT. It codes for CASSPGNNEKLFF.